A single sample gave rise to the 10 T cell receptor beta chains below, sequenced in a study of CD8+ T cells in alopecia areata (dated by TCRdb to between 2018 and 2020). Library creation used the immunoSEQ multiplex PCR assay. To provide template for TCR sequencing, every sample had RNA extracted and reverse transcribed into cDNA. The source is immuneACCESS, and TCRdb retained only in-frame sequences with V and J called. Part of the clones is not carried over; for the studies checked, unresolved V genes explain less than half of this, and the remainder is unexplained. The sample includes roughly 180,000 clones, with roughly three fifths observed a single time. Approximately 3.3% of the sample goes to the ten largest clones. In light of the paper, this sample's time point label describes: 4 weeks on oral tofacitinib. The treatment or condition tag for this specimen amounts to: oral pan-JAK inhibitor, 5-10 mg twice daily.

Sequenced material: CD4+ T cells sorted from blood, taken at week 4, from a patient treated with tofacitinib. These receptors were taken from a human donor with alopecia areata.

The V and J genes are TRBV30 and TRBJ1-1; 8 bases are shared with TRBD1. The V segment lost 2 bases and the J segment 5 bases; nucleotides outside the gene matches: 4. Looked up from germline, CDR1 is GTSNPN and CDR2 is SVGIG (reference sequence). The CDR3 totals 13 residues. CDR3 in amino acids: CAWSQGAVTEAFF. The CDR3 DNA follows: TGTGCCTGGAGTCAGGGGGCGGTGACTGAAGCTTTCTTT.

The gene calls are TRBV2 and TRBJ1-2; a possible D gene is TRBD1 (6 bases). V lost 2 bases, J lost 7 bases, and 8 bases lay in between. Germline CDR1 is SNHLY and CDR2 is FYNNEI. This CDR3 is built from 12 residues. In DNA, the CDR3 is TGTGCCAGCAGTGAACTAGGGGGTGGCTACACCTTC. It encodes CASSELGGGYTF.

J is TRBJ2-5 and V is TRBV5-1; 8 nucleotides match TRBD2. The junction had 5 bases not matched to a gene; V was cut back by 5 bases and J by 5 bases. Germline-derived CDR1 and CDR2 are SGHRS and YFSETQ. The CDR3 contains 13 residues. In nucleotides, the CDR3 is TGCGCCAGCAGTGCGGGGGGCGTCGAGACCCAGTACTTC. Its translation is CASSAGGVETQYF.

A few counts support this clone. V is TRBV7-9 and J is TRBJ2-7; D is unclear. V was shortened by 4 bases and J by 4 bases, with 8 bases between the two germline ends. Germline CDR1 is SEHNR and CDR2 is FQNEAQ (reference sequence). The CDR3 totals 12 residues. CDR3 protein: CASSWSEYEQYF. The CDR3 DNA sequence: TGTGCCAGCAGCTGGTCAGAATACGAGCAGTACTTC.

This clone was observed a single time. The V gene is TRBV5-1, the J gene TRBJ2-2; D possibly corresponds to TRBD1 (5 bases). The V and J ends lost 2 bases and 11 bases respectively, with 13 bases between them. The CDR3 runs to 13 residues. The V gene's germline CDR1 is SGHRS and CDR2 YFSETQ. As DNA, the CDR3 is TGCGCCAGCAGCTTTGGTGACAGTAGAGAGCTGTTTTTT. It codes for CASSFGDSRELFF.

The count of this clone is one. The chain has TRBV30 and TRBJ2-1, with D uncertain. Per the germline V gene, CDR1 is GTSNPN and CDR2 is SVGIG (reference sequence). The CDR3 covers 15 residues. Trimming cost V 0 bases and J 3 bases, with 12 bases left between them. The DNA of the CDR3 is TGTGCCTGGAGTGTAAAGTCGTACGGCTACAATGAGCAGTTCTTC. This encodes CAWSVKSYGYNEQFF.

This clone appeared a few times. This chain uses TRBV29-1 with TRBJ2-3; D remains unclear. Germline values: CDR1 SQVTM, CDR2 ANQGSEA. There are 11 residues in the CDR3. V was pared by 8 bases and J by 2 bases, with 8 bases between. CDR3 coding DNA: TGCAGCTCCAGGCCCACAGATACGCAGTATTTT. Translated: CSSRPTDTQYF.

In DNA form, the CDR3 reads TGCGCCAGCAGCGATCCCGGGACAGGGGCGGGGCAACCCCTCCACTTT. Its protein product is CASSDPGTGAGQPLHF. The gene calls are TRBV5-1 and TRBJ1-6; 10 bases agree with TRBD1. This CDR3 spans 16 amino acids. Per germline, CDR1 SGHRS and CDR2 YFSETQ. The trim removed 4 bases at V and 12 bases at J, leaving 13 bases unmatched.

The genes are TRBV30 and TRBJ1-2; D not certain. V was cut by 1 base and J by 9 bases, with 9 bases left in between. CDR1 is GTSNPN and CDR2 is SVGIG in the germline V gene (reference sequence). This CDR3 spans 11 amino acids. CDR3 amino acids: CAWSGQVSYTF. For the CDR3, the DNA is TGTGCCTGGAGTGGGCAGGTCAGCTACACCTTC.

The chain's CDR3 is CASSLVAQNTEAFF. The CDR3 region has the DNA TGTGCCAGCAGTTTAGTTGCTCAGAACACTGAAGCTTTCTTT. The chain employs TRBV28 and TRBJ1-1; D is uncertain. Germline V gives CDR1 MDHEN, CDR2 SYDVKM. V was shortened by 2 bases and J by 1 base, with 8 bases between the two germline ends. This CDR3 has 14 amino acids.